The clone carrying this T cell receptor beta chain was detected many times. As yet, its antigen is unknown. Time point specified: patch test 2, 6 weeks after DPC sensitization. Sample treatment: therapeutic diphenylcyclopropenone sensitization with weekly scalp DPC. The germline V gene has CDR1 KGHSH and CDR2 LQKENI. V shed 3 bases and J shed 0 bases, with 12 bases lying between them. The CDR3 extends over 15 amino acids. The data were taken from a study of human T cells and chemical hapten exposure. In the study overall: The upper back received 0.01% DPC by patch testing, with results read at 6 days. Regarding the study as a whole: Expanded TCRs grouped into significantly more large CDR3 similarity clusters than controls produced.

TCRdb processed the RACE reads anew with MiXCR; each CDR3 protein has one entry. The table records some 84,000 distinct CDR3 sequences, more than 9% of them present only once. This sample comprised whole blood, obtained in connection with sensitization to the hapten diphenylcyclopropenone (DPC). The clonotype originates from a woman in her 50s with alopecia areata. Some clones in this sample may be carry-over from other donors' samples. This chain links TRBV18 with TRBJ2-7, with a weak D call TRBD1 (6 bases). The CDR3 reads CASSPGQLSSYEQYF. CDR3 nucleotides: TGTGCCAGCTCACCCGGACAGTTGAGCTCCTACGAGCAGTACTTC.